These T cell receptor beta chains were read from a single sample in a study of T and B cells in COVID-19 patients. TCRdb recomputed calls from the multiplex PCR reads with MiXCR, one row per CDR3 protein. The sample includes roughly 7,400 distinct CDR3 sequences, about 25% seen only once; the top ten take more than 9.5%. The sequenced sample consisted of blood. Receptors originate from a human donor with active COVID-19. Each CDR3 is given with its conserved first and last residue. D genes are given only for firm matches. Not all rows give a size; the values are once, few, many and, for expanded clones, a class.

TRBD1	TRBV12-3/TRBV12-4	TRBJ2-7	NA	TGTGCCAGCAGTCCACTTTCGGGACAGAGCTCCTACGAGCAGTACTTC	CASSPLSGQSSYEQYF
NA	TRBV20-1	TRBJ2-7	NA	TGCAGTGCACCGATCCCTAGACTGGCGGGTGAGCAGTACTTC	CSAPIPRLAGEQYF
TRBD1	TRBV29-1	TRBJ1-4	medium-sized	TGCAGCGGGGTGTCTGTGCCGGGACAGGGTTCCGAAAAACTGTTTTTT	CSGVSVPGQGSEKLFF
TRBD2	TRBV24-1	TRBJ2-3	few	TGTGCCACCAGTGATTGGCGACTAGCGGTACACACAGATACGCAGTATTTT	CATSDWRLAVHTDTQYF
TRBD2	TRBV5-1	TRBJ2-2	few	TGCGCCAGCAGCTTCGTTAGTAGCGGGAGGTCCAAGGCCGGGGAGCTGTTTTTT	CASSFVSSGRSKAGELFF
NA	TRBV7-2	TRBJ2-7	few	TGTGCCAGCAGCTTAATGGCGGCCTCCTACGAGCAGTACTTC	CASSLMAASYEQYF
NA	TRBV6-5	TRBJ2-7	NA	TGTGCCAGCAGCCTTCTCCAGGGCTACGAGCAGTACTTC	CASSLLQGYEQYF
NA	TRBV19	TRBJ1-4	medium-sized	TGTGCCAGTAGTTCACCCCGCCTGGGATCTAATGAAAAACTGTTTTTT	CASSSPRLGSNEKLFF
NA	TRBV4-3	TRBJ2-7	NA	TGCGCCAGCAGCCAAGTTTTAGGCTACGAGCAGTACTTC	CASSQVLGYEQYF
TRBD1	TRBV15	TRBJ2-7	NA	TGTGCCACCAGCAGAGCGGGACAGGGGCCGTACGAGCAGTACTTC	CATSRAGQGPYEQYF
NA	TRBV27	TRBJ1-5	NA	TGTGCCAGCAGTCAATTCGCCATCAGACGGGATAGCAATCAGCCCCAGCATTTT	CASSQFAIRRDSNQPQHF
TRBD1	TRBV19	TRBJ2-7	medium-sized	TGTGCCAGTAGTCTGCAGGGACAGGGCTTGGAGCAGTACTTC	CASSLQGQGLEQYF
TRBD1	TRBV6-1	TRBJ2-5	NA	TGTGCCAGCAGTGAAGCTCCGGGACAGGGGGGGAAGGAGACCCAGTACTTC	CASSEAPGQGGKETQYF
NA	TRBV4-3	TRBJ2-2	few	TGCGCCAGCAGCCGTACGGCGGTCGGGGAAGCCACCGGGGAGCTGTTTTTT	CASSRTAVGEATGELFF
NA	TRBV30	TRBJ1-1	NA	TGTGCCTGGAAGATATCAGGGGACACTGAAGCTTTCTTT	CAWKISGDTEAFF
NA	TRBV28	TRBJ1-3	NA	TGTGCCAGCAGTTTACCGGGGCTAGGAAACACCATATATTTT	CASSLPGLGNTIYF
TRBD1	TRBV30	TRBJ1-4	few	TGTGCCTGGGGGACAGGGGAAAAACTGTTTTTT	CAWGTGEKLFF
TRBD2	TRBV9	TRBJ2-7	NA	TGTGCCAGCAGCGTAGGAGGCGGGGGGGACTACGAGCAGTACTTC	CASSVGGGGDYEQYF
NA	TRBV5-5	TRBJ1-2	many	TGCGCCAGCAGCACTCGGGGGGGATACTATGGCTACACCTTC	CASSTRGGYYGYTF
TRBD2	TRBV12-3/TRBV12-4	TRBJ2-3	medium-sized	TGTGCCAGCAGTTTGCGGGGGTTGAGCACAGATACGCAGTATTTT	CASSLRGLSTDTQYF
TRBD1	TRBV6-2/TRBV6-3	TRBJ2-5	many	TGTGCCGCGATTACAGGGGGTTTCGAGACCCAGTACTTC	CAAITGGFETQYF
NA	TRBV20-1	TRBJ1-1	NA	TGCAGTGCTAGTTTCGGCAGGGAAGGCACTGAAGCTTTCTTT	CSASFGREGTEAFF
TRBD2	TRBV7-2	TRBJ2-1	medium-sized	TGTGCCAGCAGCTTAGCCGGCCTAGCGGACAATGAGCAGTTCTTC	CASSLAGLADNEQFF
TRBD1	TRBV19	TRBJ2-5	NA	TGTGCCAGTAGTATCGGGACAGGGTGGGGAGAGACCCAGTACTTC	CASSIGTGWGETQYF
NA	TRBV19	TRBJ2-1	large	TGTGCCAGTACCCCCAGGTCCTACAATGAGCAGTTCTTC	CASTPRSYNEQFF
NA	TRBV11-3	TRBJ2-7	few	TGTGCCAGCAGCTTAGTCTCAGGGAGCGAGCAGTACTTC	CASSLVSGSEQYF
NA	TRBV6-1	TRBJ2-7	many	TGTGCCAGCAGTGGGGGCCTCCATTCCTACGAGCAGTACTTC	CASSGGLHSYEQYF
TRBD1	TRBV27	TRBJ1-1	NA	TGTGCCAGCAGTTGGGGACAGGGCAGTGACACTGAAGCTTTCTTT	CASSWGQGSDTEAFF
TRBD2	TRBV13	TRBJ2-7	many	TGTGCCAGCAGCTGGAGCGGGAGTTCGGGCGAGCAGTACTTC	CASSWSGSSGEQYF
TRBD2	TRBV7-9	TRBJ2-1	NA	TGTGCCAGCAGCTTAGCGGGCCCGGGACTATCATACAATGAGCAGTTCTTC	CASSLAGPGLSYNEQFF
NA	TRBV27	TRBJ1-4	NA	TGTGCCAGCAGTTGGGACGGGGATGAAAAACTGTTTTTT	CASSWDGDEKLFF
NA	TRBV6-1	TRBJ2-7	many	TGTGCCAGCGCCTTGGGACCGGGCTCATACGAGCAGTACTTC	CASALGPGSYEQYF
TRBD1	TRBV5-4	TRBJ2-3	medium-sized	TGTGCCAGCAGTTCTCGACAGGGGGGGGATACGCAGTATTTT	CASSSRQGGDTQYF
NA	TRBV24-1	TRBJ1-5	NA	TGTGCCACCAGCGACGGAACTCATCAGCCCCAGCATTTT	CATSDGTHQPQHF
NA	TRBV14	TRBJ2-3	few	TGTGCCAGCAGCCCCAGGGGTAGCCTTCCAGATACGCAGTATTTT	CASSPRGSLPDTQYF
TRBD1	TRBV20-1	TRBJ2-5	NA	TGCAGTGCTAGAGGGACAGGCGGATGGGAAGAGACCCAGTACTTC	CSARGTGGWEETQYF
NA	TRBV12-3/TRBV12-4	TRBJ2-4	NA	TGTGCCAGCAGTTATTCTGGAAACATTCAGTACTTC	CASSYSGNIQYF
NA	TRBV7-9	TRBJ2-2	NA	TGTGCCAGCAGCCCTATGAAGGGGGACACCGGGGAGCTGTTTTTT	CASSPMKGDTGELFF
NA	TRBV5-5	TRBJ2-1	medium-sized	TGTGCCAGCAGCGCATCCGGGACTGGCTACAATGAGCAGTTCTTC	CASSASGTGYNEQFF
NA	TRBV15	TRBJ2-3	medium-sized	TGTGCCACCAGGGCAGATCCTCGAAACACAGATACGCAGTATTTT	CATRADPRNTDTQYF
TRBD1	TRBV27	TRBJ2-2	medium-sized	TGTGCCAGCAGTTTATCTAGGGACAGCACCGGGGAGCTGTTTTTT	CASSLSRDSTGELFF
TRBD1	TRBV10-3	TRBJ2-2	many	TGTGCCATCAGTGAGAGACAGGGGGCGAACACCGGGGAGCTGTTTTTT	CAISERQGANTGELFF
NA	TRBV20-1	TRBJ2-3	NA	TGCAGTTCTACACTGGACTATCCTAGCACAGATACGCAGTATTTT	CSSTLDYPSTDTQYF
NA	TRBV5-5	TRBJ2-1	few	TGTGCCAGCAGCCAAGATGGGGGGTTTAAGTTCTTC	CASSQDGGFKFF
TRBD1	TRBV12-3/TRBV12-4	TRBJ1-1	NA	TGTGCCAGCAGTTTAGAAACAGGGGAGAACACTGAAGCTTTCTTT	CASSLETGENTEAFF
NA	TRBV6-6	TRBJ2-1	medium-sized	TGTGCCAGCAGTTACCAGATTTTGGATGAGCAGTTCTTC	CASSYQILDEQFF
NA	TRBV13	TRBJ1-2	NA	TGTGCCAGCAGCGGACGGACGGTAGAGGTTTATGGCTACACCTTC	CASSGRTVEVYGYTF
TRBD2	TRBV20-1	TRBJ2-3	NA	TGCAGTGCTAACGGGAGGGAGGCAGATACGCAGTATTTT	CSANGREADTQYF
NA	TRBV20-1	TRBJ2-1	few	TGCAGTGCCACCTCTGTGGGCGGTGAGCAGTTCTTC	CSATSVGGEQFF
NA	TRBV6-5	TRBJ2-6	few	TGTGCCAGCAGTACAGGCTCTGGGGCCAACGTCCTGACTTTC	CASSTGSGANVLTF
NA	TRBV12-3/TRBV12-4	TRBJ2-7	few	TGTGCCAGCAGTCCGAGATACATGGGGGAGCAGTACTTC	CASSPRYMGEQYF
NA	TRBV30	TRBJ2-7	NA	TGTGCCTGGAGCCGCGGGACTTACGAGCAGTACTTC	CAWSRGTYEQYF
NA	TRBV6-5	TRBJ2-7	hyperexpanded	TGTGCCAGCAGGTACGGACATACCTCCTACGAGCAGTACTTC	CASRYGHTSYEQYF